Shown below are 19 T cell receptor beta chains from a single sample sequenced in a study of T cell responses to AZD1222 COVID-19 vaccine (dated by TCRdb to the early 2020s). What this sample's time point label stands for: baseline before first vaccination. The library relied on the immunoSEQ multiplex PCR assay. The clones in this table, taken by TCRdb from immuneACCESS, are in-frame only. Not every clone is retained; where verified, under half of the shortfall comes from an unresolved V gene, and the cause of the rest is unknown. This sample comprises approximately 67,000 clones, 84% of them detected only once. Around 20% of the sample is held by the ten biggest clonotypes. Material: peripheral blood, obtained on day 0 of AZD1222 vaccination. The receptors come from an adult in good health.

The rearrangement joins TRBV27 to TRBJ2-1, with unresolved D. Trimming took 4 bases from V and 8 from J, leaving 12 bases between them. There are 13 residues in the CDR3. In germline, CDR1 is MNHEY, CDR2 SMNVEV (reference sequence). CDR3 nucleotide sequence: TGTGCCAGCAGTTCCCACTGGTACTATGAGCAGTTCTTC. This sequence encodes CASSSHWYYEQFF.

This clone was detected once. The CDR3 protein is CASSYSIGGGSNQPQHF. CDR3 sequence (DNA): TGTGCCAGCAGTTACTCGATCGGCGGGGGGAGCAATCAGCCCCAGCATTTT. This chain uses TRBV6-2 or TRBV6-3 with TRBJ1-5, with TRBD1 as a possible D gene (5 bases). Germline values: CDR1 MNHEY, CDR2 SVGEGT. This CDR3 region has 17 residues. Trimming cost V 0 bases and J 1 base, with 13 bases left between them.

V is TRBV28 and J is TRBJ2-5; 11 positions agree with TRBD2. The CDR3 is made up of 16 amino acids. Trimming took 7 bases from V and 2 from J; bases not matched to a gene: 9. Germline lookup yields CDR1 MDHEN and CDR2 SYDVKM. Here the CDR3 DNA reads TGTGCCAGCACCTTTACGGGACTAGCGGTACAAGAGACCCAGTACTTC. Its translation: CASTFTGLAVQETQYF.

The rearrangement joins TRBV28 to TRBJ1-1, with D possibly TRBD1 on 5 matching bases. V lost 3 bases and J lost 7, with 12 bases in between. This CDR3 region has 13 residues. Germline assignment: CDR1 MDHEN and CDR2 SYDVKM. DNA for the CDR3: TGTGCCAGCAGTTTTGGTGTGGGGGTTGAAGCTTTCTTT. It is translated as CASSFGVGVEAFF.

The CDR3 here is CASSDPRGYTDTQYF. CDR3 bases: TGTGCCAGCAGTGACCCGCGGGGGTACACAGATACGCAGTATTTT. The chain joins TRBV6-2 or TRBV6-3 to TRBJ2-3; TRBD2 agrees at 7 bases. Germline-derived CDR1 and CDR2 are MNHEY and SVGEGT. V lost 5 bases to trimming and J lost 2 bases; unmatched junction nucleotides: 7. The CDR3 contains 15 residues.

This chain uses TRBV24-1 with TRBJ1-5, with 7 bases aligning to TRBD1. Germline-derived CDR1 and CDR2 are KGHDR and SFDVKD. CDR3 length: 14 amino acids. With V trimmed by 5 bases and J by 4 bases, 4 bases remained unmatched. CDR3: CATSVAGGNQPQHF. CDR3 nucleotides: TGTGCCACCAGTGTAGCAGGGGGTAATCAGCCCCAGCATTTT.

CDR3 sequence (DNA): TGTGCCACCAGTGAGACTCCCGGGACAGGGGATGGCTACACCTTC. Amino acids: CATSETPGTGDGYTF. This chain uses TRBV24-1 with TRBJ1-2; the match to TRBD1 covers 10 bases. There are 15 residues in the CDR3. Germline V CDR1 and CDR2: KGHDR, SFDVKD. The junction had 7 bases not matched to a gene; V was cut back by 4 bases and J by 6 bases.

The chain combines TRBV7-2 with TRBJ2-7; 9 nucleotides agree with TRBD1. CDR1 is SGHTA, CDR2 FQGNSA, per germline. With V trimmed by 3 bases and J by 0 bases, 3 bases remained unmatched. The CDR3 length is 15 residues. The CDR3 loop reads CASSLDRGPSYEQYF. The CDR3 DNA reads as TGTGCCAGCAGCTTGGACAGGGGCCCCTCCTACGAGCAGTACTTC. Looking up the rest from reference TRBV7-2 and TRBJ2-7 gives the full variable domain: GAGVSQSPSNKVTEKGKDVELRCDPISGHTALYWYRQSLGQGLEFLIYFQGNSAPDKSGLPSDRFSAERTGGSVSTLTIQRTQQEDSAVYLCASSLDRGPSYEQYFGPGTRLTVT.

The chain carries TRBV10-3 and TRBJ2-7, with 8 bases lining up with TRBD1. The V and J ends lost 8 bases and 6 bases, in that order; junction bases with no gene match: 6. This CDR3 spans 12 amino acids. Germline CDR1 and CDR2: ENHRY and SYGVKD. DNA for the CDR3: TGTGCCATCGGACAGGGTTCGACCGAGCAGTACTTC. Its protein is CAIGQGSTEQYF.

The chain carries TRBV13 and TRBJ2-7; TRBD2 matches 9 bases. CDR3 size: 16 residues. CDR1 is PRHDT, CDR2 FYEKMQ, per germline (reference sequence). After removal of 1 base from V and 2 bases from J, the junction contained 6 bases not matched to a gene. The CDR3 is CASSLESLAGTYEQYF. CDR3 coding DNA: TGTGCCAGCAGCTTAGAAAGTCTAGCGGGAACCTACGAGCAGTACTTC.

This clone came up a few times. The V gene is TRBV25-1, the J gene TRBJ2-5; tentatively, D is TRBD1 (5 bases). The germline V and J ends were trimmed by 1 base and 5 bases, with 11 bases remaining between them. CDR3 length: 14 amino acids. Germline V gene sequence: CDR1 MGHDK, CDR2 SYGVNS. The CDR3 is CASSELGSGETQYF. The CDR3 region has the DNA TGTGCCAGCAGTGAATTGGGGTCAGGGGAGACCCAGTACTTC.

The rearrangement links TRBV9 to TRBJ2-7; TRBD2 matches 7 bases. The trim removed 0 bases at V and 6 bases at J, leaving 9 bases unmatched. The CDR3 has 15 residues. CDR1 and CDR2 (germline): SGDLS, YYNGEE. The CDR3: CASSVGGGPSTEQYF. The CDR3 bases are TGTGCCAGCAGCGTAGGGGGAGGGCCGAGTACCGAGCAGTACTTC.

The chain has TRBV5-5 and TRBJ1-1; 7 bases are a match to TRBD1. The CDR3 covers 15 residues. The germline CDR1 and CDR2 sequences are SGHKS and YYEKEE (reference sequence). Trimming at V came to 4 bases and at J to 4 bases, leaving 10 bases not matched to a gene. The CDR3 sequence: CASSPQGGAGTEAFF. In DNA, the CDR3 is TGTGCCAGCAGCCCTCAAGGGGGCGCGGGCACTGAAGCTTTCTTT.

This clone was seen a single time. V gene TRBV7-9 combines with J gene TRBJ2-2, with 13 bases aligning to TRBD2. The CDR3 totals 16 residues. Trimming removed 4 bases from V and 5 bases from J; junction bases left unmatched: 4. Germline assignment: CDR1 SEHNR and CDR2 FQNEAQ (reference sequence). The CDR3 DNA reads as TGTGCCAGCAGCTCCCGGACTAGCGGGAGTACCGGGGAGCTGTTTTTT. This encodes CASSSRTSGSTGELFF.

The chain combines TRBV3-1 (or the pseudogene TRBV3-2) with TRBJ2-3, with D uncertain. Trimming removed 4 bases from V and 0 bases from J, with 17 bases in between. This CDR3 region has 17 residues. Per germline, CDR1 LGHDT and CDR2 YNNKEL (reference sequence). CDR3 sequence reads: CASSRRSSALSTDTQYF. The CDR3 nucleotides read TGTGCCAGCAGCCGGAGATCCTCCGCCTTAAGCACAGATACGCAGTATTTT.

The V and J genes are TRBV7-3 and TRBJ2-2, with a tentative D call TRBD2 (5 bases). Deletions cut 4 bases from V and 2 bases from J, with 17 bases between. This CDR3 is 17 amino acids long. Germline V gene sequence: CDR1 SGHTA, CDR2 FQGTGA. The CDR3 nucleotides read TGTGCCAGCAGCTCTACCTTAAGATCGGGAAACACCGGGGAGCTGTTTTTT. This encodes CASSSTLRSGNTGELFF.

This chain uses TRBV18 with TRBJ2-5, with 9 bases that match TRBD1. The CDR3 loop spans 13 amino acids. Germline V CDR1 and CDR2: KGHSH, LQKENI. J gave up 4 bases and V 6 bases, and 3 bases lay outside the gene matches. The CDR3 reads CASSQTGGETQYF. CDR3 sequence (DNA): TGTGCCAGCTCGCAGACAGGGGGAGAGACCCAGTACTTC.

The rearrangement links TRBV6-5 to TRBJ1-2, with unresolved D. V was trimmed by 7 bases and J by 6 bases, leaving 21 bases between them. The CDR3 has 15 amino acids. Germline values: CDR1 MNHEY, CDR2 SVGAGI. The CDR3 reads CASTTGVITGNGYTF. CDR3 bases: TGTGCCAGCACCACCGGCGTAATTACCGGGAATGGCTACACCTTC.

The count of this clone is one. V is TRBV10-1 and J is TRBJ1-1; 9 bases align to TRBD1. Per germline, CDR1 WNHNN and CDR2 SYGVQD (reference sequence). The CDR3 length is 16 residues. Trimming at V came to 7 bases and at J to 1 base, leaving 10 bases not matched to a gene. CDR3 residues: CASIGQGRGKNTEAFF. The CDR3 nucleotides are TGCGCCAGCATCGGACAGGGGAGGGGAAAGAACACTGAAGCTTTCTTT.